Presented here are 10 T cell receptor beta chains from one specimen sequenced in a study of T cell changes during pregnancy in multiple sclerosis. Profiling relied on immunoSEQ multiplex PCR, and the TCRdb table lists in-frame clones only, not all of them. The sample has roughly 70,000 clones, about 92% seen once. The material was peripheral blood, obtained in the third trimester of pregnancy. These receptors all stem from a female donor with multiple sclerosis, enrolled in a pregnancy study.

The chain employs TRBV12-1 and TRBJ1-2; TRBD1 reflects the table's D call only, with no check against the DNA. TRBV12-1 is a known pseudogene. The CDR3 loop spans 13 amino acids. The CDR3 protein is CASSFPRQGGYTF. In DNA form, the CDR3 reads TGTGCCAGCAGCTTCCCTCGACAGGGGGGCTACACCTTC.

The V call is TRBV19, the J call TRBJ1-3; no clear D gene. V was shortened by 3 bases and J by 0 bases, with 6 bases between the two germline ends. The CDR3 runs to 14 residues. Germline V gene lookup returns CDR1 LNHDA and CDR2 SQIVND (reference sequence). The CDR3 sequence: CASSIAGSGNTIYF. The CDR3 DNA is TGTGCCAGTAGTATTGCAGGCTCTGGAAACACCATATATTTT.

The rearrangement links TRBV5-1 to TRBJ2-1, with a possible D match to TRBD2 (6 bases). CDR3 length equals 17 residues. Germline V CDR1 and CDR2: SGHRS, YFSETQ. V lost 1 base and J 1 base, leaving 15 bases between the germline ends. CDR3 DNA sequence: TGCGCCAGCAGCTTGAGGAGCCGGAGGGAATCCTACAATGAGCAGTTCTTC. This translates into CASSLRSRRESYNEQFF. Looking up the rest from reference TRBV5-1 and TRBJ2-1 gives the full variable domain: KAGVTQTPRYLIKTRGQQVTLSCSPISGHRSVSWYQQTPGQGLQFLFEYFSETQRNKGNFPGRFSGRQFSNSRSEMNVSTLELGDSALYLCASSLRSRRESYNEQFFGPGTRLTVL.

The chain recombines TRBV27 with TRBJ2-1, with TRBD2 matching over 14 bases. Per germline, CDR1 MNHEY and CDR2 SMNVEV (reference sequence). With 5 bases clipped from V and 7 bases from J, the junction kept 7 bases outside the gene matches. CDR3 length equals 16 residues. DNA of the CDR3: TGTGCCAGCAGTGGGGGACGACTAGCGGGAGGGAATGAGCAGTTCTTC. It translates to CASSGGRLAGGNEQFF.

This rearrangement joins TRBV11-3 to TRBJ2-3; 8 bases line up with TRBD1. Germline CDR1 reads SGHNT; CDR2 reads YENEEA. V was clipped by 5 bases and J by 3 bases; unmatched bases: 7. The CDR3 spans 15 residues. The CDR3 sequence is CASSPGQGRTDTQYF. The CDR3 DNA is TGTGCCAGCAGCCCTGGACAGGGTAGAACAGATACGCAGTATTTT.

This clone was detected only once. The rearrangement uses TRBV4-2 and TRBJ2-6; 7 bases fit TRBD2. V was pared by 4 bases and J by 0 bases, with 12 bases of the junction left unmatched. This CDR3 has 19 residues. Germline CDR1 LGHNA, CDR2 YNFKEQ. Here the CDR3 DNA reads TGTGCCAGCAGCCTAGCCCTTAGCGGGCCCAGCTCTGGGGCCAACGTCCTGACTTTC. Translated: CASSLALSGPSSGANVLTF.

J is TRBJ1-4 and V is TRBV5-6; 8 nucleotides match TRBD1. V was pared by 3 bases and J by 5 bases, with 18 bases of the junction left unmatched. The CDR3 is 19 residues long. In germline, CDR1 is SGHDT, CDR2 YYEEEE. The CDR3 protein is CASSYYRDRNGRGNEKLFF. In DNA, the CDR3 is TGTGCCAGCAGCTACTACCGGGACAGGAACGGAAGGGGGAATGAAAAACTGTTTTTT.

This chain uses TRBV7-9 with TRBJ2-1; TRBD2 aligns across 11 bases. J was trimmed by 0 bases and V by 2 bases; bases with no gene match: 6. Germline V gene sequence: CDR1 SEHNR, CDR2 FQNEAQ (reference sequence). The CDR3 extends over 18 amino acids. The CDR3 spells CASSLPGLAGSSYNEQFF. CDR3 bases: TGTGCCAGCAGCTTACCCGGACTAGCGGGCAGCTCCTACAATGAGCAGTTCTTC. The entire variable domain, with the rest obtained from reference TRBV7-9 and TRBJ2-1, is as follows: DTGVSQNPRHKITKRGQNVTFRCDPISEHNRLYWYRQTLGQGPEFLTYFQNEAQLEKSRLLSDRFSAERPKGSFSTLEIQRTEQGDSAMYLCASSLPGLAGSSYNEQFFGPGTRLTVL.

V gene TRBV28 combines with J gene TRBJ1-5, with D maybe TRBD1 (6 bases). This CDR3 comprises 16 residues. V shed 6 bases and J shed 3 bases, with 18 bases lying between them. Germline V gene lookup returns CDR1 MDHEN and CDR2 SYDVKM. CDR3 nucleotide sequence: TGTGCCAGCAGCCCGAGGACAGAAAGCCCCAATCAGCCCCAGCATTTT. This sequence encodes CASSPRTESPNQPQHF.

The chain carries TRBV6-5 and TRBJ1-2, with TRBD1 identical over 9 bases. The ends lost 9 bases at V and 8 bases at J; junction bases unmatched: 10. Germline CDR1 is MNHEY and CDR2 is SVGAGI. CDR3 length: 13 residues. The CDR3 spells CASIPGQGSGYTF. DNA of the CDR3: TGTGCCAGTATACCGGGACAGGGAAGCGGCTACACCTTC.